This T cell receptor (beta chain) appears in the sequencing data of a study of blood T cell repertoires in COVID-19. Study-level information: The cDNA or gDNA used as material had been derived from T cells, B-cell-depleted T cells, or PBMCs.

Some clones are missing from TCRdb's copy, which holds only in-frame ones; the method was immunoSEQ multiplex PCR. The sample includes 200,000 to 250,000 clones, more than 75% of them seen just once. CDR1 and CDR2 from the germline V gene are SGHDT and YYEEEE. The CDR3 has 14 amino acids. The V end lost 2 bases, the J end lost 4 bases, and 12 bases lay between the germline ends. This clone was seen just once. This chain uses TRBV5-6 with TRBJ1-2; D gene uncertain. The source of this sequence is a middle-aged man with acute or convalescent COVID-19. Sequencing used peripheral blood. CDR3 coding DNA: TGTGCCAGCAGCTTCCAGACTAACCCCTATGGCTACACCTTC. This translates into CASSFQTNPYGYTF.